Here is one T cell receptor beta chain with its context. V lost 1 base to trimming and J lost 4 bases; unmatched junction nucleotides: 4. There are 15 residues in the CDR3. CDR1 SGHRS and CDR2 YFSETQ come from the germline V gene. This sample was taken from a study of CD8 T cells in Susac syndrome. Reverse transcription of roughly 0.45 to 1 ug RNA was performed with random hexamers. TCRdb reprocessed the immunoSEQ multiplex PCR reads with MiXCR, giving one entry per CDR3 protein. The data show approximately 170,000 distinct CDR3 sequences, with about 91% seen just once and 0.065% to 0.1% held by the top ten.

The chain has TRBV5-1 and TRBJ1-5, with 8 bases that match TRBD1. This receptor was obtained from a human donor in good health. Material for sequencing was CD4+ T cells from PBMCs. The CDR3: CASSLSGQGNQPQHF. CDR3 bases: TGCGCCAGCAGCTTGAGTGGACAGGGAAATCAGCCCCAGCATTTT.